The clone carrying this T cell receptor beta chain has ten or more counts. Its antigen is undetermined. The time point: newly diagnosed GD, antithyroid drugs for less than 3 months. After RNA was extracted from PBMCs, the TCR library was made from it. EDTA tubes received about 9.3 milliliters of collected peripheral blood. These data belong to a study of regulatory T cells in long-lasting Graves disease. Study as a whole: The antithyroid drugs taken by newly diagnosed Graves' patients had been used for under 3 months. Study-level points and caveats: Clonotypes that were public and shared totalled 2,741 in persistent patients versus roughly 1,000 in new patients. Persistent-disease Graves' patients showed less TCR diversity than new cases.

V was shortened by 1 base and J by 7 bases, with 10 bases between the two germline ends. CDR1 is LGHNA and CDR2 is YNFKEQ in the germline V gene. The CDR3 sequence is 13 residues long. Construction of the TCR beta libraries employed iRepertoire HTBI primers in conjunction with Arm-PCR of CDR3 regions. Using its own MiXCR run on the multiplex PCR reads, TCRdb lists one record per CDR3 protein. The table has some 250,000 distinct CDR3 sequences, around 18% seen once. The sequenced sample was peripheral blood mononuclear cells (PBMCs), obtained at new diagnosis, from a patient treated with antithyroid drugs. The V gene is TRBV4-2, the J gene TRBJ2-5; D is possibly TRBD2 (5 bases). This clonotype was obtained from a female donor with Graves disease. The CDR3 DNA reads TGTGCCAGCAGCCAAGTGGCCGAGGGGACCCAGTACTTC. Translated, it gives CASSQVAEGTQYF.